These 31 T cell receptor beta chains were sequenced from one sample in a study of cytomegalovirus exposure and HLA in healthy donors. In the PCR, 60 Vbeta and 13 Jbeta primers were used. The method was immunoSEQ multiplex PCR; TCRdb's version includes in-frame clones alone and lacks a portion of them. The sample lists around 98,000 clones; over 60% were seen once. Sequenced sample: PBMCs. The source is a human donor in good health.

A few counts support this clone. The genes are TRBV14 and TRBJ1-1; maybe TRBD1 (6 bases). Germline CDR1 is SGHDN and CDR2 is FVKESK. Trimming left V 7 bases short and J 1 base short, with 13 bases between. The CDR3 runs 14 residues. The CDR3 here is CASTRDTGNTEAFF. DNA for the CDR3: TGTGCCAGCACCCGGGACACCGGGAACACTGAAGCTTTCTTT. The variable domain in full, completed from reference TRBV14 and TRBJ1-1, reads EAGVTQFPSHSVIEKGQTVTLRCDPISGHDNLYWYRRVMGKEIKFLLHFVKESKQDESGMPNNRFLAERTGGTYSTLKVQPAELEDSGVYFCASTRDTGNTEAFFGQGTRLTVV.

Only a few counts were recorded for this clone. The chain has TRBV4-1 and TRBJ2-1, with TRBD2 matching over 7 bases. The CDR3 runs to 18 residues. CDR1 and CDR2 (germline): MGHRA, YSYEKL. Unmatched junction bases numbered 8, after V lost 0 bases and J lost 0 bases. This chain's CDR3 is CASSQDLSGTNSYNEQFF. The CDR3 DNA reads TGCGCCAGCAGCCAAGATCTAAGCGGGACTAACTCCTACAATGAGCAGTTCTTC.

A word on this clone: An end of the junction does not agree with germline; a read error may underlie this. The V and J genes are TRBV5-1 and TRBJ2-5, with 8 bases that match TRBD2. There are 18 residues in the CDR3. Germline CDR1 reads SGHRS; CDR2 reads YFSETQ. The CDR3: CASSLGRGGGQLQGTQYF. The CDR3 bases are TGCGCCAGCAGCTTGGGCCGGGGGGGAGGCCAGCTCCAAGGGACCCAGTACTTC.

The rearrangement uses TRBV7-9 and TRBJ1-1, with 8 bases that match TRBD1. The J segment lost 2 bases and the V segment lost 5 bases, leaving 13 bases of the junction unmatched. The CDR3 totals 17 residues. Germline CDR1 is SEHNR and CDR2 is FQNEAQ (reference sequence). The CDR3 sequence: CASSLTPTGTGNTEAFF. CDR3 nucleotides: TGTGCCAGCAGCCTTACCCCAACCGGGACAGGTAACACTGAAGCTTTCTTT. The whole variable domain, filled in from reference TRBV7-9 and TRBJ1-1, reads DTGVSQNPRHKITKRGQNVTFRCDPISEHNRLYWYRQTLGQGPEFLTYFQNEAQLEKSRLLSDRFSAERPKGSFSTLEIQRTEQGDSAMYLCASSLTPTGTGNTEAFFGQGTRLTVV.

V gene TRBV10-3 combines with J gene TRBJ2-1; no reliable D call. Trimming removed 6 bases from V and 7 bases from J, with 7 bases in between. Germline CDR1 reads ENHRY; CDR2 reads SYGVKD. CDR3 length equals 11 residues. CDR3 loop: CAISGLNEQFF. CDR3 sequence (DNA): TGTGCCATCAGCGGTTTAAATGAGCAGTTCTTC.

The chain joins TRBV27 to TRBJ2-3; 7 positions match TRBD2. CDR3 length equals 14 residues. V shed 7 bases, J shed 5 bases, and the junction held 9 bases outside the gene matches. Germline CDR1 and CDR2: MNHEY and SMNVEV (reference sequence). This chain's CDR3 is CASKQRGSLDTQYF. The CDR3 coding sequence is TGTGCCAGCAAGCAGCGGGGATCTTTAGATACGCAGTATTTT.

The chain combines TRBV27 with TRBJ1-2, with 7 positions matching TRBD1. V trimming: 3 bases; J trimming: 2 bases; junction bases outside the gene matches: 0. Germline CDR1 MNHEY, CDR2 SMNVEV (reference sequence). This CDR3 spans 13 amino acids. CDR3 nucleotide sequence: TGTGCCAGCAGTTTGACAGGGAACTATGGCTACACCTTC. Encoded protein: CASSLTGNYGYTF.

This chain connects TRBV11-2 to TRBJ2-3; tentatively, D is TRBD1 (5 bases). This CDR3 contains 11 residues. Germline CDR1 reads SGHAT; CDR2 reads FQNNGV. Trimming removed 8 bases from V and 14 bases from J, with 17 bases in between. CDR3: CASGVFQGLYF. CDR3 nucleotide sequence: TGTGCCAGCGGGGTCTTCCAGGGCTTGTATTTT.

The chain uses TRBV7-2 and TRBJ1-1; TRBD1 is a possible D gene (5 bases). V dropped 4 bases and J dropped 2 bases, with 11 bases sitting between them. This CDR3 comprises 14 residues. In germline, CDR1 is SGHTA, CDR2 FQGNSA. The CDR3 loop is CASSWGDRNTEAFF. In DNA, the CDR3 is TGTGCCAGCAGCTGGGGGGACCGAAACACTGAAGCTTTCTTT.

This chain connects TRBV7-9 to TRBJ2-2, with TRBD2 identical over 12 bases. Trimming at V came to 5 bases and at J to 2 bases, leaving 6 bases not matched to a gene. The CDR3 spans 17 residues. Germline V gene sequence: CDR1 SEHNR, CDR2 FQNEAQ (reference sequence). This CDR3 reads CASSPTSGGVNTGELFF. For the CDR3, the DNA is TGTGCCAGCAGCCCGACTAGCGGGGGAGTAAACACCGGGGAGCTGTTTTTT. The full variable domain, with the rest looked up from reference TRBV7-9 and TRBJ2-2, is DTGVSQNPRHKITKRGQNVTFRCDPISEHNRLYWYRQTLGQGPEFLTYFQNEAQLEKSRLLSDRFSAERPKGSFSTLEIQRTEQGDSAMYLCASSPTSGGVNTGELFFGEGSRLTVL.

This clone was detected only once. The gene calls are TRBV7-9 and TRBJ2-1; TRBD2 matches at 10 bases. With V trimmed by 5 bases and J by 2 bases, 6 bases remained unmatched. Germline CDR1 reads SEHNR; CDR2 reads FQNEAQ (reference sequence). The CDR3 loop spans 16 amino acids. DNA of the CDR3: TGTGCCAGCAGCCCAGGACTAGCGGAGACCTACAATGAGCAGTTCTTC. Encoded protein: CASSPGLAETYNEQFF.

The chain uses TRBV6-1 and TRBJ2-7, with 8 nucleotides matching TRBD2. The CDR3 sequence is 14 residues long. V was clipped by 5 bases and J by 1 base; unmatched bases: 4. Germline lookup yields CDR1 MNHNS and CDR2 SASEGT. The CDR3 DNA sequence: TGTGCCAGCAGTTCGGGGGGGCATTCCTACGAGCAGTACTTC. It encodes CASSSGGHSYEQYF.

This sequence joins TRBV14 and TRBJ2-5, with TRBD1 matching over 10 bases. V was pared by 4 bases and J by 4 bases, with 6 bases of the junction left unmatched. The CDR3 extends over 15 amino acids. From germline, CDR1 is SGHDN and CDR2 FVKESK. The CDR3 spells CASSLSTGGTETQYF. Here the CDR3 DNA reads TGTGCCAGCAGCCTATCGACAGGGGGCACAGAGACCCAGTACTTC.

The chain couples TRBV18 to TRBJ1-3; no clear D. The V gene lost 1 base and the J gene lost 0 bases, with 10 bases spanning the gap. The germline gives CDR1 KGHSH, CDR2 LQKENI. This CDR3 comprises 16 residues. In DNA, the CDR3 is TGTGCCAGCTCACCACTCGACACAAACTCTGGAAACACCATATATTTT. The encoded protein is CASSPLDTNSGNTIYF.

This chain connects TRBV12-5 to TRBJ2-7; 10 bases are a match to TRBD2. The trim removed 1 base at V and 1 base at J, leaving 7 bases unmatched. The CDR3 runs to 17 residues. Per germline, CDR1 LGHNT and CDR2 FRNRAP. In DNA form, the CDR3 reads TGTGCTAGTGGTTTGGGGACCCTAGCGGGAGCTTCCTACGAGCAGTACTTC. Its translation: CASGLGTLAGASYEQYF.

The chain employs TRBV14 and TRBJ2-2; D not certain. Looked up from germline, CDR1 is SGHDN and CDR2 is FVKESK. V was pared by 2 bases and J by 2 bases, with 6 bases between. The CDR3 is 14 amino acids. The CDR3 sequence is CASSQFSNTGELFF. DNA of the CDR3: TGTGCCAGCAGCCAATTCTCTAACACCGGGGAGCTGTTTTTT. Filled out from reference TRBV14 and TRBJ2-2, the complete variable domain reads EAGVTQFPSHSVIEKGQTVTLRCDPISGHDNLYWYRRVMGKEIKFLLHFVKESKQDESGMPNNRFLAERTGGTYSTLKVQPAELEDSGVYFCASSQFSNTGELFFGEGSRLTVL.

The genes are TRBV5-1 and TRBJ2-5; 7 bases align to TRBD1. The CDR3 length is 16 residues. The V gene's germline CDR1 is SGHRS and CDR2 YFSETQ. The V segment lost 2 bases and the J segment 4 bases; nucleotides outside the gene matches: 11. CDR3 region: CASSLSPTGVGETQYF. As DNA, the CDR3 is TGCGCCAGCAGCTTATCACCTACAGGGGTCGGAGAGACCCAGTACTTC.

This clone was detected ten times or more. Other DNA sequences in this sample translate to the same CDR3. J is TRBJ1-1 and V is TRBV7-2, with 8 bases aligning to TRBD1. The J segment lost 5 bases and the V segment lost 5 bases, leaving 7 bases of the junction unmatched. The length of the CDR3 is 14 residues. Germline CDR1 reads SGHTA; CDR2 reads FQGNSA. The CDR3 DNA sequence: TGTGCCAGCAGCCCGAGACAGGGGAGAACTGAAGCTTTCTTT. This sequence encodes CASSPRQGRTEAFF. Looking up the rest from reference TRBV7-2 and TRBJ1-1 gives the full variable domain: GAGVSQSPSNKVTEKGKDVELRCDPISGHTALYWYRQSLGQGLEFLIYFQGNSAPDKSGLPSDRFSAERTGGSVSTLTIQRTQQEDSAVYLCASSPRQGRTEAFFGQGTRLTVV.

The chain joins TRBV27 to TRBJ1-1; TRBD1 is a possible D gene (6 bases). This CDR3 is 15 amino acids long. Between the trimmed V and J ends, which lost 0 bases and 0 bases, there was a span of 8 bases. Per the germline V gene, CDR1 is MNHEY and CDR2 is SMNVEV (reference sequence). CDR3 protein: CASSLSGGLNTEAFF. CDR3 coding DNA: TGTGCCAGCAGTTTATCCGGGGGGCTGAACACTGAAGCTTTCTTT.

The chain links TRBV6-6 to TRBJ1-1; 10 bases match TRBD1. The trim removed 11 bases at V and 6 bases at J, leaving 6 bases unmatched. The germline gives CDR1 MNHNY, CDR2 SVGAGI (reference sequence). CDR3 length: 12 residues. The CDR3 sequence is CAAGQGEAEAFF. The CDR3, as DNA: TGTGCCGCAGGACAGGGGGAAGCTGAAGCTTTCTTT.

V and J are TRBV6-6 and TRBJ2-1, with TRBD1 identical over 9 bases. Per the germline V gene, CDR1 is MNHNY and CDR2 is SVGAGI (reference sequence). The trim removed 6 bases at V and 10 bases at J, leaving 16 bases unmatched. The CDR3 runs 16 residues. In DNA, the CDR3 is TGTGCCAGCAGCCCTAGGGACAGGGTGGGTGGGGAGGAGCAGTTCTTC. Translation gives CASSPRDRVGGEEQFF.

V is TRBV19 and J is TRBJ1-6; possibly TRBD1 for D (5 bases). CDR1 and CDR2 (germline): LNHDA, SQIVND (reference sequence). V lost 5 bases to trimming and J lost 5 bases, with 19 bases between them. The CDR3 runs to 17 residues. CDR3 coding DNA: TGTGCCAGTAGTCTTGTCGCCGCGGCAGGGAATAATTCACCCCTCCACTTT. Residues: CASSLVAAAGNNSPLHF. The variable domain in full, with the rest retrieved from reference TRBV19 and TRBJ1-6, is DGGITQSPKYLFRKEGQNVTLSCEQNLNHDAMYWYRQDPGQGLRLIYYSQIVNDFQKGDIAEGYSVSREKKESFPLTVTSAQKNPTAFYLCASSLVAAAGNNSPLHFGNGTRLTVT.

The rearrangement joins TRBV18 to TRBJ2-3; TRBD2 agrees at 12 bases. This CDR3 is 19 amino acids long. The ends lost 3 bases at V and 0 bases at J; junction bases unmatched: 10. In germline, CDR1 is KGHSH, CDR2 LQKENI. CDR3 sequence: CASSPFGTSGQSSTDTQYF. For the CDR3, the DNA is TGTGCCAGCTCACCCTTCGGGACTAGCGGGCAAAGTAGCACAGATACGCAGTATTTT. Full variable domain (rest looked up from reference TRBV18 and TRBJ2-3): NAGVMQNPRHLVRRRGQEARLRCSPMKGHSHVYWYRQLPEEGLKFMVYLQKENIIDESGMPKERFSAEFPKEGPSILRIQQVVRGDSAAYFCASSPFGTSGQSSTDTQYFGPGTRLTVL.

CDR3 in amino acids: CASSQGSGGDYEQYF. CDR3 in DNA: TGCGCCAGCAGCCAAGGGAGCGGGGGGGATTACGAGCAGTACTTC. The gene calls are TRBV4-1 and TRBJ2-7; 10 bases line up with TRBD2. The CDR3 spans 15 residues. J lost 4 bases, V lost 1 base, and 4 bases had no gene match. Germline CDR1 MGHRA, CDR2 YSYEKL.

The V and J genes are TRBV2 and TRBJ1-2; possibly TRBD1 for D (5 bases). Trimming shortened V by 6 bases and J by 0 bases, and 11 bases separated the two germline ends. Germline-derived CDR1 and CDR2 are SNHLY and FYNNEI. The CDR3 spans 14 residues. The chain's CDR3 is CASRLDIANYGYTF. The CDR3 DNA follows: TGTGCCAGCAGGCTGGACATAGCTAACTATGGCTACACCTTC.

V gene TRBV27 combines with J gene TRBJ1-5, with TRBD1 matching 7 bases. Looked up from germline, CDR1 is MNHEY and CDR2 is SMNVEV (reference sequence). The CDR3 runs to 14 residues. V lost 4 bases, J lost 7 bases, and 7 bases stayed unmatched. Written as DNA, the CDR3 is TGTGCCAGCAGTTCACAGGGGATGCGGCAGCCCCAGCATTTT. Translated, it gives CASSSQGMRQPQHF.

This clone was detected only a few times. V gene TRBV5-4 combines with J gene TRBJ1-4; 8 bases line up with TRBD1. The germline CDR1 and CDR2 sequences are SGHNT and YYREEE (reference sequence). J was trimmed by 5 bases and V by 0 bases; bases with no gene match: 6. The CDR3 has 16 amino acids. Written as DNA, the CDR3 is TGTGCCAGCAGCTTGGGGGGTAGGACAGGGAATGAAAAACTGTTTTTT. This codes for CASSLGGRTGNEKLFF.

The chain joins TRBV2 to TRBJ2-1; D call uncertain. This CDR3 is 13 amino acids long. Trimming took off 3 bases at V and 13 bases at J, with 16 bases between the two ends. Germline loops: CDR1 SNHLY, CDR2 FYNNEI. CDR3 region: CASSDGQEPKQFF. CDR3 DNA sequence: TGTGCCAGCAGTGATGGGCAGGAACCCAAACAGTTCTTC.

As DNA, the CDR3 is TGTGCCAGCAGCTTGATTGGGACAGGGAAAGCTTTCTTT. It specifies CASSLIGTGKAFF. The chain couples TRBV5-8 to TRBJ1-1, with 9 bases lining up with TRBD1. Germline assignment: CDR1 SGHTS and CDR2 YDEGEE. V shed 1 base, J shed 9 bases, and the junction held 4 bases outside the gene matches. The CDR3 loop spans 13 amino acids. The full variable domain, rest sourced from reference TRBV5-8 and TRBJ1-1, is EAGVTQSPTHLIKTRGQQATLRCSPISGHTSVYWYQQALGLGLQFLLWYDEGEERNRGNFPPRFSGRQFPNYSSELNVNALELEDSALYLCASSLIGTGKAFFGQGTRLTVV.

This clone was detected a few times. V gene TRBV5-6 combines with J gene TRBJ1-1; D remains unclear. Germline V gives CDR1 SGHDT, CDR2 YYEEEE. The CDR3 consists of 14 residues. Trimming removed 3 bases at V and 5 bases at J, with 14 bases between. The CDR3 DNA reads as TGTGCCAGCAGCTCCGTACGTCCGGGAACTGAAGCTTTCTTT. Amino acids: CASSSVRPGTEAFF.

This clone was counted once. The chain joins TRBV27 to TRBJ2-5; D is unresolved. CDR1 and CDR2 from the germline V gene are MNHEY and SMNVEV (reference sequence). V was cut by 2 bases and J by 3 bases, with 10 bases left in between. The CDR3 spans 14 residues. CDR3 protein: CASSLLRRKETQYF. CDR3 in DNA: TGTGCCAGCAGTTTACTCCGTAGAAAAGAGACCCAGTACTTC.